This T cell receptor beta chain came from a study of vaccination and CD4 T cells after COVID-19. As to treatment: roughly 10-day PBMC culture with coronavirus spike peptide pools or control peptides (ViraFEST assay). Germline V lookup: CDR1 SGHTS, CDR2 YDEGEE. Trimming removed 2 bases from V and 9 bases from J, with 21 bases in between. CDR3 length equals 15 residues. The Oncomine TCR Beta short-read assay generated sequence data from the DNA of cultured CD4+ T cells. TCRdb itself ran the PCR reads through MiXCR, one entry per CDR3 protein. The sample shows just under 20,000 distinct CDR3 sequences, roughly 29% of them seen only once. With respect to this clonotype: What it binds is not known.

This TCR was recovered from a human donor with COVID-19. Sample: cultured CD4+ T cells from blood. The chain uses TRBV5-8 and TRBJ2-7; D might be TRBD2 (6 bases). Here the CDR3 reads CASSLRAGGDYMQYF. The CDR3 nucleotides are TGTGCCAGCAGCTTACGGGCAGGAGGGGATTACATGCAGTACTTC.